The rows below give T cell receptor beta chains drawn from one sample of a study of Ad26.COV2.S vaccination and SARS-CoV-2 variants. Here immunoSEQ multiplex PCR was the method, and the copy in TCRdb shows in-frame clones only, minus some. The sample consists of 300,000 to 500,000 clones, 88% of them appearing once. Sequenced material: peripheral blood, taken in a trial of Ad26.COV2.S vaccine versus placebo. These receptors originate from a person aged 18-60 years who received the Ad26.COV2.S COVID-19 vaccine or a placebo. CDR3s include the opening cysteine and the closing phenylalanine or tryptophan. D genes are given only for firm matches. A row's size may be missing; if present it is once, few, many or a size class.

clone_size j_call d_call v_call cdr3_aa cdr3_nt
- TRBJ2-3 TRBD2 TRBV30 CAWRPLGTSASADTQYF TGTGCCTGGAGGCCCCTTGGGACTAGTGCATCCGCGGATACGCAGTATTTT
- TRBJ1-1 - TRBV5-5 CASSLIESGTEAFF TGTGCCAGCAGCTTGATCGAATCGGGGACTGAAGCTTTCTTT
- TRBJ1-2 TRBD1 TRBV11-2 CASSEDRAGGYTF TGTGCCAGCAGCGAAGACAGGGCCGGTGGCTACACCTTC
few TRBJ1-2 - TRBV5-6 CASSLGDWYGYTF TGTGCCAGCAGCTTAGGCGACTGGTATGGCTACACCTTC
- TRBJ1-2 TRBD1 TRBV6-5 CASSPQGAVGYTF TGTGCCAGCAGTCCACAGGGGGCGGTAGGCTACACCTTC
- TRBJ2-7 TRBD1 TRBV18 CASQGQHSYEQYF TGTGCCAGCCAGGGACAGCACTCCTACGAGCAGTACTTC
- TRBJ2-1 - TRBV6-2/TRBV6-3 CASSYIRGPGTYNEQFF TGTGCCAGCAGTTATATACGGGGACCGGGAACCTACAATGAGCAGTTCTTC
- TRBJ1-4 TRBD1 TRBV3-1/TRBV3-2 CASSQRDRMEKLFF TGTGCCAGCAGCCAACGGGACAGGATGGAAAAACTGTTTTTT
once TRBJ1-1 - TRBV18 CASSPLQAANTEAFF TGTGCCAGCTCACCACTGCAGGCGGCTAACACTGAAGCTTTCTTT
- TRBJ1-5 TRBD1 TRBV12-5 CASVGGQGHQPQHF TGTGCTAGTGTTGGGGGACAGGGGCATCAGCCCCAGCATTTT
- TRBJ1-1 - TRBV7-8 CASSLGSRRGPPGSENTEAFF TGTGCCAGCAGCTTAGGATCTCGTCGAGGGCCTCCCGGGAGCGAGAACACTGAAGCTTTCTTT
- TRBJ1-2 - TRBV7-7 CASSERTYGYTF TGTGCCAGCAGCGAGCGGACCTATGGCTACACCTTC
- TRBJ1-2 TRBD1 TRBV29-1 CSVEDRGLDYGYTF TGCAGCGTTGAGGACAGGGGGTTGGACTATGGCTACACCTTC
- TRBJ2-1 - TRBV24-1 CATSEQGPWEEQFF TGTGCCACCAGTGAGCAGGGACCCTGGGAAGAGCAGTTCTTC
once TRBJ2-1 TRBD2 TRBV5-6 CASSRTRLEQFF TGTGCCAGCAGCCGGACTAGATTAGAGCAGTTCTTC
- TRBJ1-1 TRBD1 TRBV18 CASSPQGAPTEAFF TGTGCCAGCTCACCACAGGGGGCGCCGACTGAAGCTTTCTTT
- TRBJ2-3 - TRBV6-6 CASRTSTDTQYF TGTGCCAGCAGGACATCCACAGATACGCAGTATTTT
- TRBJ1-2 - TRBV3-1/TRBV3-2 CASSQEWEGYGYTF TGTGCCAGCAGCCAAGAATGGGAAGGGTATGGCTACACCTTC
- TRBJ1-5 TRBD1 TRBV15 CATSRLPGQGTTGPQHF TGTGCCACCAGCAGATTACCGGGACAGGGTACGACGGGGCCCCAGCATTTT
- TRBJ1-3 - TRBV2 CASSVMVLGNTIYF TGTGCCAGCAGTGTGATGGTCTTGGGAAACACCATATATTTT
- TRBJ1-5 - TRBV5-4 CASSPPGVGQPQHF TGTGCCAGCAGCCCGCCCGGGGTTGGCCAGCCCCAGCATTTT
- TRBJ2-7 - TRBV7-9 CASSLSRSSYEQYF TGTGCCAGCAGCTTAAGCAGGAGCTCCTACGAGCAGTACTTC
- TRBJ1-2 TRBD1 TRBV7-2 CASSGRDSLFYGYTF TGTGCCAGCAGCGGACGGGACAGCCTCTTCTATGGCTACACCTTC
- TRBJ1-2 TRBD1 TRBV4-1 CASSPQGGANYGYTF TGCGCCAGCAGCCCTCAGGGGGGTGCTAACTATGGCTACACCTTC
once TRBJ1-3 - TRBV3-1/TRBV3-2 CASTQVLGGSGNTIYF TGTGCCAGCACCCAAGTCTTAGGGGGCTCTGGAAACACCATATATTTT
- TRBJ2-2 - TRBV27 CASSFLSRTSSGELFF TGTGCCAGCAGTTTCCTGTCCAGGACCTCCAGCGGGGAGCTGTTTTTT
- TRBJ2-3 - TRBV7-9 CASRREDTQYF TGTGCCAGCAGGCGCGAGGATACGCAGTATTTT
- TRBJ1-2 - TRBV6-1 CASSETIGQTDGYTF TGTGCCAGCAGTGAAACGATCGGACAGACGGACGGCTACACCTTC